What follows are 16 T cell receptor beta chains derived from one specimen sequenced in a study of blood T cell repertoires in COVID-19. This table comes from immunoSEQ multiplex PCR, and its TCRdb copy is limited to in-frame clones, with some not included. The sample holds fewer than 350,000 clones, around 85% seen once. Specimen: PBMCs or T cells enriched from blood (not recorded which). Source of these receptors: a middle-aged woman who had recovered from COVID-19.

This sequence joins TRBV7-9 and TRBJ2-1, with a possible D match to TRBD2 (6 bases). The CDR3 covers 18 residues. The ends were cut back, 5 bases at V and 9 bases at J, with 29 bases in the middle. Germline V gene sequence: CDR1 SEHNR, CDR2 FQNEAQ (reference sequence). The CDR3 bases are TGTGCCAGCAGCCAACTGGATCTATCGCTAGCGTCTAGTAGTGAGCAGTTCTTC. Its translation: CASSQLDLSLASSSEQFF.

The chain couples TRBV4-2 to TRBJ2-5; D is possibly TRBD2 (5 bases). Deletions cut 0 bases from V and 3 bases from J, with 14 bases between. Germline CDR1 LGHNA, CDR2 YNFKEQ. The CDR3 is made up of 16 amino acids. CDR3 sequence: CASSQEAGGEKETQYF. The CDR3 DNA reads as TGTGCCAGCAGCCAAGAGGCAGGAGGAGAAAAAGAGACCCAGTACTTC.

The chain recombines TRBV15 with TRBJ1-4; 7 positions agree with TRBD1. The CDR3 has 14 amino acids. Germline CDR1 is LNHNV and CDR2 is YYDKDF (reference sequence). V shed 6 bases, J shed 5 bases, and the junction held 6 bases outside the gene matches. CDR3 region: CATSRDSFNEKLFF. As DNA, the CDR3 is TGTGCCACCAGTCGGGACAGCTTCAATGAAAAACTGTTTTTT.

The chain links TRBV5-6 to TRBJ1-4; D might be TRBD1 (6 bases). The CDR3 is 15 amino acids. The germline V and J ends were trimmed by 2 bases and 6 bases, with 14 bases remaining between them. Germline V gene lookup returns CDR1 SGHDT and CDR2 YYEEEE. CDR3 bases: TGTGCCAGCAGCTTTATGGGGGCAGGGGATGAAAAACTGTTTTTT. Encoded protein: CASSFMGAGDEKLFF.

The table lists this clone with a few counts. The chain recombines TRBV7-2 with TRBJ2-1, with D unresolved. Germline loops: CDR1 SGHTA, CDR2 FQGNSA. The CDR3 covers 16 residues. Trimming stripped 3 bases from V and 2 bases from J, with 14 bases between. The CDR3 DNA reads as TGTGCCAGCAGCTTGCGCCCCGGGTACCCCTACAATGAGCAGTTCTTC. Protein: CASSLRPGYPYNEQFF. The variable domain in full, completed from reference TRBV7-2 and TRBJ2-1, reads GAGVSQSPSNKVTEKGKDVELRCDPISGHTALYWYRQSLGQGLEFLIYFQGNSAPDKSGLPSDRFSAERTGGSVSTLTIQRTQQEDSAVYLCASSLRPGYPYNEQFFGPGTRLTVL.

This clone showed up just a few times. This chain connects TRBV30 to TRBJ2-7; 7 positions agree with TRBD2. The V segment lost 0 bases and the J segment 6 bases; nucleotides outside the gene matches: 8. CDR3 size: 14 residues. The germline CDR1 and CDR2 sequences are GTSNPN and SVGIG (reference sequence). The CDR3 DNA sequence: TGTGCCTGGAGTGTACGGCTAGCGGCCTCCGAGCAGTACTTC. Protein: CAWSVRLAASEQYF.

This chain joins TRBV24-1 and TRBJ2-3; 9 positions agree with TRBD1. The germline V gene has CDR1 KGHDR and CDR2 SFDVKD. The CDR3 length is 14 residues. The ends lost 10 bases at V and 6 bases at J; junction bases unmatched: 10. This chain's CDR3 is CATSFTGGEDTQYF. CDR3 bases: TGTGCCACTAGTTTCACAGGGGGCGAGGATACGCAGTATTTT.

The CDR3 DNA reads TGTGCCAGTAGTATAGTGGCAGGGGTAATGAGCGGGGCCAACGTCCTGACTTTC. Amino acids: CASSIVAGVMSGANVLTF. J is TRBJ2-6 and V is TRBV19, with D tentatively TRBD1 (6 bases). V dropped 1 base and J dropped 4 bases, with 17 bases sitting between them. This CDR3 has 18 residues. Germline CDR1 is LNHDA and CDR2 is SQIVND (reference sequence).

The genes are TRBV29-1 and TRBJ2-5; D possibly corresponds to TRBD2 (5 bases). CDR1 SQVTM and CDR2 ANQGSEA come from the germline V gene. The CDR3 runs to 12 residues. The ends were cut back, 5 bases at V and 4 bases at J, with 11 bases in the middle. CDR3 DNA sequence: TGCAGCGTTTTCTTTGCGGGAGAGACCCAGTACTTC. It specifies CSVFFAGETQYF.

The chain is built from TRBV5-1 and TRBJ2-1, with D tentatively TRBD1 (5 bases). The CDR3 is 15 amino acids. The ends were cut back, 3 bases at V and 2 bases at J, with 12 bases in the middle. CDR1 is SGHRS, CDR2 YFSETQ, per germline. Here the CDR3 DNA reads TGCGCCAGCAGCTATACCCCGGACACCTACAATGAGCAGTTCTTC. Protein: CASSYTPDTYNEQFF.

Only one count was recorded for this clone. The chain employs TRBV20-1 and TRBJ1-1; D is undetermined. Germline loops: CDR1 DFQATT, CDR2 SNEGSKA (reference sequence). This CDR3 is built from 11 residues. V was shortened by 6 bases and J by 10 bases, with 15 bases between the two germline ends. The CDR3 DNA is TGCAGTGCCGGAGGGAGGTCGGGAGCTTTCTTT. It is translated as CSAGGRSGAFF.

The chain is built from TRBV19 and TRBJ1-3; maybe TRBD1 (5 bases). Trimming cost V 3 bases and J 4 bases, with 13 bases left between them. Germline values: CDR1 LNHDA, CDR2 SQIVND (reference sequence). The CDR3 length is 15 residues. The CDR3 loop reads CASSIRTTSGNTIYF. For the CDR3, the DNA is TGTGCCAGTAGTATCCGGACAACGTCAGGAAACACCATATATTTT.

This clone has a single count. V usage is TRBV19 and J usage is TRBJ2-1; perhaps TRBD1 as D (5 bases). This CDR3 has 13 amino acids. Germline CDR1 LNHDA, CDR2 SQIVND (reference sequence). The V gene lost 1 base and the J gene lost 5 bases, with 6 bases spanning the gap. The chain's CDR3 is CASSIGQNNEQFF. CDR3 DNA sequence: TGTGCCAGTAGTATAGGACAGAACAATGAGCAGTTCTTC.

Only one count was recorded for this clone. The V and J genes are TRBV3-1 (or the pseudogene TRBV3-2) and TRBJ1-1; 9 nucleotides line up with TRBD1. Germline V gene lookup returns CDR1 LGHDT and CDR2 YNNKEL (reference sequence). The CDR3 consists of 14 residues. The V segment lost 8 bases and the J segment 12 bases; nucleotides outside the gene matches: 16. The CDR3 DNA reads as TGTGCCAGCGGAAATAGCCCCGGGACAGGGAAGACTTTCTTT. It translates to CASGNSPGTGKTFF.

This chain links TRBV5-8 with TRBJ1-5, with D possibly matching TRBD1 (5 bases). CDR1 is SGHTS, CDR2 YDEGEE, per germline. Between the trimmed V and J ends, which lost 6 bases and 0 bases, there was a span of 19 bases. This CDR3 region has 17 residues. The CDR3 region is CASTFFQGSYSNQPQHF. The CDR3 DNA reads TGTGCCAGCACCTTTTTCCAGGGTAGCTATAGCAATCAGCCCCAGCATTTT.

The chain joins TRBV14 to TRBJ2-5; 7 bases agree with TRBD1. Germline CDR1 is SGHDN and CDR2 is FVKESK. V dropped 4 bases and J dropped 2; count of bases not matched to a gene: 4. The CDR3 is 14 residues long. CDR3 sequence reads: CASSPRQGQETQYF. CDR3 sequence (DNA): TGTGCCAGCAGCCCCCGACAGGGACAAGAGACCCAGTACTTC.